The 10 T cell receptor beta chains below come from one sample, sequenced in a study of shared clonotypes between healthy human individuals. Clones were sequenced by immunoSEQ multiplex PCR, and TCRdb holds only the in-frame ones, with some missing. The repertoire includes some 1 million clones, more than 60% of them detected once, and approximately 1.5% sits in the top ten. The sequencing input was memory CD4+ T cells sorted from blood. As for subset: CD45RA-negative fraction. The receptors were sampled from a young man in good health.

The CDR3 coding sequence is TGTGCCAGCAGCCCAGGGACTAGCGGGCAAGAGACCCAGTACTTC. This encodes CASSPGTSGQETQYF. This chain uses TRBV9 with TRBJ2-5; 12 bases map to TRBD2. The germline V gene encodes CDR1 SGDLS and CDR2 YYNGEE. This CDR3 spans 15 amino acids. Losses at the gene ends were 4 bases for V and 2 bases for J; bases not matched to a gene: 3. The full variable domain, rest sourced from reference TRBV9 and TRBJ2-5, is DSGVTQTPKHLITATGQRVTLRCSPRSGDLSVYWYQQSLDQGLQFLIQYYNGEERAKGNILERFSAQQFPDLHSELNLSSLELGDSALYFCASSPGTSGQETQYFGPGTRLLVL.

This chain uses TRBV7-2 with TRBJ1-3, with unresolved D. In germline, CDR1 is SGHTA, CDR2 FQGNSA. This CDR3 is built from 14 residues. Trimming pared 5 bases from V and 4 bases from J, leaving 12 bases between. The CDR3 nucleotides read TGTGCCAGCAGCATCACGAGGTCCGGAAACACCATATATTTT. Translating gives CASSITRSGNTIYF.

This chain joins TRBV2 and TRBJ2-1; no definite D call. Germline V gives CDR1 SNHLY, CDR2 FYNNEI. Trimming took 4 bases from V and 5 from J, leaving 9 bases between them. The CDR3 runs to 13 residues. CDR3 sequence reads: CASSAWSDNEQFF. CDR3 bases: TGTGCCAGCAGTGCGTGGAGCGACAATGAGCAGTTCTTC.

The rearrangement links TRBV18 to TRBJ2-3, with 7 bases aligning to TRBD2. The CDR3 is made up of 16 amino acids. Trimming at V came to 6 bases and at J to 0 bases, leaving 9 bases not matched to a gene. CDR1 KGHSH and CDR2 LQKENI come from the germline V gene. The CDR3 nucleotides are TGTGCCAGCTCCCTAGCTGCGGGGGAAAGCACAGATACGCAGTATTTT. The encoded protein is CASSLAAGESTDTQYF.

This clone appeared a few times. This chain links TRBV5-1 with TRBJ2-6; tentatively, D is TRBD1 or TRBD2 (5 bases each). The CDR3 extends over 17 amino acids. The V gene's germline CDR1 is SGHRS and CDR2 YFSETQ. The V end lost 4 bases, the J end lost 0 bases, and 14 bases lay between the germline ends. The chain's CDR3 is CASSRGRSSSGANVLTF. Written as DNA, the CDR3 is TGCGCCAGCAGCCGGGGACGGTCATCCTCTGGGGCCAACGTCCTGACTTTC.

The V and J genes are TRBV6-1 and TRBJ2-1; 12 bases are a match to TRBD1. The V gene's germline CDR1 is MNHNS and CDR2 SASEGT. V was pared by 7 bases and J by 6 bases, with 4 bases of the junction left unmatched. The CDR3 runs to 14 residues. This CDR3 reads CASNRDRGLNEQFF. In DNA form, the CDR3 reads TGTGCCAGCAATAGGGACAGGGGGCTCAATGAGCAGTTCTTC.

The rearrangement links TRBV6-5 to TRBJ1-6; 7 positions match TRBD1. The trim removed 5 bases at V and 3 bases at J, leaving 4 bases unmatched. This CDR3 has 15 residues. Germline V gene data show CDR1 as MNHEY and CDR2 as SVGAGI. CDR3 DNA sequence: TGTGCCAGCAGTGGGGGACAGTACTATAATTCACCCCTCCACTTT. Protein product: CASSGGQYYNSPLHF.

V is TRBV5-4 and J is TRBJ1-1; 8 bases are a match to TRBD1. CDR1 and CDR2 from the germline V gene are SGHNT and YYREEE (reference sequence). The CDR3 loop spans 16 amino acids. The V gene end was trimmed by 0 bases and the J gene end by 5 bases; junction bases not matched to a gene: 9. CDR3 nucleotides: TGTGCCAGCAGCTTGGGAGGGGCAGGGGGCAAGACTGAAGCTTTCTTT. Translated, it gives CASSLGGAGGKTEAFF.

The V gene is TRBV15, the J gene TRBJ1-5; possibly TRBD1 for D (6 bases). The V gene's germline CDR1 is LNHNV and CDR2 YYDKDF (reference sequence). The CDR3 length is 15 residues. V was cut by 5 bases and J by 2 bases, with 13 bases left in between. CDR3 coding DNA: TGTGCCACCAGCCCCACAGGGCTGGGCAATCAGCCCCAGCATTTT. It yields the protein CATSPTGLGNQPQHF.

The chain couples TRBV15 to TRBJ1-4; D remains ambiguous. The germline V gene has CDR1 LNHNV and CDR2 YYDKDF (reference sequence). Trimming pared 0 bases from V and 9 bases from J, leaving 5 bases between. The CDR3 length is 12 residues. This CDR3 reads CATSREGKKLFF. CDR3 DNA: TGTGCCACCAGCAGAGAGGGGAAAAAACTGTTTTTT.